These 2 T cell receptor beta chains were sequenced from one sample in a study of OX40 agonist ivuxolimab in advanced cancers. Data came from immunoSEQ multiplex PCR; TCRdb stores just in-frame clones and leaves some out. Among more than 80,000 clones listed, about 88% were seen once. The material sequenced was CD4+ or CD8+ T cells sorted from blood, taken in a trial of the OX40 agonist ivuxolimab. The receptors were gathered from an adult with an advanced solid tumor such as melanoma, head and neck, liver or kidney cancer.

The V call is TRBV18, the J call TRBJ2-6, with 12 bases lining up with TRBD2. There are 18 residues in the CDR3. V lost 6 bases, J lost 1 base, and 7 bases stayed unmatched. Germline V gene data show CDR1 as KGHSH and CDR2 as LQKENI. CDR3 loop: CASSPRTSGTSGANVLTF. CDR3 bases: TGTGCCAGCTCCCCTAGGACTAGCGGGACTTCTGGGGCCAACGTCCTGACTTTC.

The chain uses TRBV7-9 and TRBJ1-2; D possibly corresponds to TRBD1 (5 bases). The CDR3 length is 15 residues. Trimming took 1 base from V and 4 from J, leaving 13 bases between them. Germline assignment: CDR1 SEHNR and CDR2 FQNEAQ (reference sequence). CDR3 residues: CASSLGGPRLYGYTF. The CDR3, as DNA: TGTGCCAGCAGCTTAGGGGGACCGAGACTCTATGGCTACACCTTC.